The 26 T cell receptor beta chains presented below share a single source sample, sequenced in a study of blood T cell repertoires in COVID-19. TCRdb's table, derived via immunoSEQ multiplex PCR, lists solely in-frame clones and lacks some. The data contain 200,000 to 300,000 clones, about 88% of them singletons. Specimen: peripheral blood. The receptors derive from a man in his 60s who had recovered from COVID-19.

The V gene is TRBV20-1, the J gene TRBJ2-1, with 8 bases aligning to TRBD2. The V gene's germline CDR1 is DFQATT and CDR2 SNEGSKA (reference sequence). The CDR3 is 10 residues long. V lost 3 bases to trimming and J lost 13 bases; unmatched junction nucleotides: 2. CDR3 in DNA: TGCAGTGCTAGGAGCGGGGGACAGTTCTTC. Encoded protein: CSARSGGQFF.

This rearrangement joins TRBV5-1 to TRBJ1-5; D gene ambiguous. V shed 5 bases and J shed 6 bases, with 12 bases lying between them. The CDR3 sequence is 13 residues long. Germline CDR1 and CDR2: SGHRS and YFSETQ. This chain's CDR3 is CASRPLPGQPQHF. In DNA form, the CDR3 reads TGCGCCAGCAGACCCCTTCCGGGTCAGCCCCAGCATTTT.

The chain joins TRBV6-2 or TRBV6-3 to TRBJ1-1; D is possibly TRBD1 (5 bases). Germline V gives CDR1 MNHEY, CDR2 SVGEGT. This CDR3 has 14 amino acids. V gave up 2 bases and J gave up 4 bases, with 11 bases separating them. Written as DNA, the CDR3 is TGTGCCAGCAGTTACCTAGGGGCAGGCACTGAAGCTTTCTTT. Protein product: CASSYLGAGTEAFF.

The V and J genes are TRBV3-1 (or the pseudogene TRBV3-2) and TRBJ1-3, with D maybe TRBD1 (5 bases). V was clipped by 9 bases and J by 4 bases, with 16 bases between them. Germline CDR1 reads LGHDT; CDR2 reads YNNKEL (reference sequence). The CDR3 loop spans 14 amino acids. This CDR3 reads CASSPRQTGNTIYF. CDR3 DNA: TGTGCCAGTTCTCCCCGACAGACGGGAAACACCATATATTTT.

In its sample, this clone is medium-sized (0.01 to 0.1%). J is TRBJ2-1 and V is TRBV25-1; D is uncertain. V lost 5 bases to trimming and J lost 8 bases, with 7 bases between them. The CDR3 runs to 11 residues. In germline, CDR1 is MGHDK, CDR2 SYGVNS. CDR3 coding DNA: TGTGCCAGCAGTCTCGGAGATGAGCAGTTCTTC. Protein sequence: CASSLGDEQFF.

The V call is TRBV5-4, the J call TRBJ2-1, with TRBD2 matching 13 bases. V shed 4 bases, J shed 0 bases, and the junction held 1 base outside the gene matches. Germline V gene sequence: CDR1 SGHNT, CDR2 YYREEE (reference sequence). This CDR3 contains 16 residues. CDR3 sequence reads: CASSGTSGDSYNEQFF. The CDR3 DNA follows: TGTGCCAGCAGCGGGACTAGCGGGGACTCCTACAATGAGCAGTTCTTC. The full variable domain, with the rest looked up from reference TRBV5-4 and TRBJ2-1, is ETGVTQSPTHLIKTRGQQVTLRCSSQSGHNTVSWYQQALGQGPQFIFQYYREEENGRGNFPPRFSGLQFPNYSSELNVNALELDDSALYLCASSGTSGDSYNEQFFGPGTRLTVL.

This clone was picked up one time. The chain is built from TRBV4-2 and TRBJ1-4; D is undetermined. The ends were cut back, 0 bases at V and 8 bases at J, with 10 bases in the middle. In germline, CDR1 is LGHNA, CDR2 YNFKEQ. This CDR3 is 14 amino acids long. The CDR3 reads CASSQDILAEKLFF. CDR3 DNA sequence: TGTGCCAGCAGCCAAGATATACTCGCAGAAAAACTGTTTTTT.

The CDR3 protein is CAFPGTTLNYGYTF. CDR3 DNA sequence: TGTGCTTTCCCCGGGACAACCCTCAACTATGGCTACACCTTC. The rearrangement links TRBV2 to TRBJ1-2, with D possibly matching TRBD1 (6 bases). Germline V CDR1 and CDR2: SNHLY, FYNNEI. CDR3 length: 14 amino acids.

The V and J genes are TRBV7-2 and TRBJ2-6; TRBD1 matches 8 bases. Germline V gene data show CDR1 as SGHTA and CDR2 as FQGNSA. This CDR3 spans 15 amino acids. V lost 6 bases and J lost 4; bases outside the gene matches: 5. The DNA for the CDR3 is TGTGCCAGCAGAAGACAGGGGACCGGGGCCAACGTCCTGACTTTC. Its translation is CASRRQGTGANVLTF.

This sequence joins TRBV18 and TRBJ2-4; 7 bases are a match to TRBD2. The germline V gene has CDR1 KGHSH and CDR2 LQKENI. The CDR3 is 16 amino acids. J was trimmed by 7 bases and V by 0 bases; bases with no gene match: 9. CDR3 nucleotide sequence: TGTGCCAGCTCACCACCAACTAGCGCGTCCCTTAACATTCAGTACTTC. This sequence encodes CASSPPTSASLNIQYF.

This rearrangement joins TRBV5-4 to TRBJ2-7; 8 bases agree with TRBD2. CDR3 length equals 15 residues. After removal of 3 bases from V and 3 bases from J, the junction contained 8 bases not matched to a gene. CDR1 is SGHNT and CDR2 is YYREEE in the germline V gene (reference sequence). The CDR3 region has the DNA TGTGCCAGCAGCTCGGAGGGACTAGAGTACTACGAGCAGTACTTC. Amino acids: CASSSEGLEYYEQYF.

The J gene is TRBJ2-1, the V gene TRBV24-1, with 11 bases identical to TRBD2. The CDR3 is 20 amino acids. Germline V gene data show CDR1 as KGHDR and CDR2 as SFDVKD. The ends lost 7 bases at V and 0 bases at J; junction bases unmatched: 16. CDR3 sequence reads: CATSHAAGTSGPSSYNEQFF. The DNA of the CDR3 is TGTGCCACCAGCCACGCGGCGGGGACTAGCGGTCCTAGCTCCTACAATGAGCAGTTCTTC.

This chain connects TRBV24-1 to TRBJ1-2, with D maybe TRBD1 (6 bases). This CDR3 spans 20 amino acids. Trimming shortened V by 9 bases and J by 2 bases, and 33 bases separated the two germline ends. The germline V gene has CDR1 KGHDR and CDR2 SFDVKD. The CDR3 loop reads CATPRRTVPPNHDLNYGYTF. The CDR3 DNA is TGTGCCACCCCACGAAGGACAGTGCCACCTAACCACGACTTAAACTATGGCTACACCTTC.

This chain links TRBV7-8 with TRBJ2-7, with no clear D. Trimming cost V 1 base and J 2 bases, with 9 bases left between them. From germline, CDR1 is SGHVS and CDR2 FQNEAQ. The CDR3 contains 14 residues. The DNA of the CDR3 is TGTGCCAGCAGCTTAGGTCCAGTTCCCTACGAGCAGTACTTC. As protein: CASSLGPVPYEQYF.

The chain uses TRBV6-6 and TRBJ2-5; tentative D call: TRBD1 (5 bases). The V gene's germline CDR1 is MNHNY and CDR2 SVGAGI (reference sequence). Deletions cut 7 bases from V and 5 bases from J, with 14 bases between. The CDR3 runs 13 residues. CDR3: CASTGPGKETQYF. The CDR3 DNA reads TGTGCCAGCACAGGGCCAGGGAAGGAGACCCAGTACTTC.

The gene calls are TRBV19 and TRBJ1-5; 7 nucleotides align to TRBD1. The V gene end was trimmed by 9 bases and the J gene end by 2 bases; junction bases not matched to a gene: 13. Germline CDR1 reads LNHDA; CDR2 reads SQIVND (reference sequence). The CDR3 extends over 16 amino acids. The CDR3 nucleotides are TGTGCCAGCCGACACCGACAGGGTCGGCGCAATCAGCCCCAGCATTTT. This encodes CASRHRQGRRNQPQHF. Full variable domain (missing parts from reference TRBV19 and TRBJ1-5): DGGITQSPKYLFRKEGQNVTLSCEQNLNHDAMYWYRQDPGQGLRLIYYSQIVNDFQKGDIAEGYSVSREKKESFPLTVTSAQKNPTAFYLCASRHRQGRRNQPQHFGDGTRLSIL.

The chain carries TRBV6-5 and TRBJ2-5; 8 bases are a match to TRBD2. This CDR3 has 16 amino acids. CDR1 and CDR2 from the germline V gene are MNHEY and SVGAGI. The trim removed 3 bases at V and 2 bases at J, leaving 8 bases unmatched. The CDR3 sequence is CASSYAGSGAQETQYF. The CDR3 bases are TGTGCCAGCAGTTATGCGGGTAGCGGGGCACAAGAGACCCAGTACTTC.

The J gene is TRBJ2-5, the V gene TRBV9, with D perhaps TRBD2 (5 bases). The length of the CDR3 is 15 residues. Trimming shortened V by 0 bases and J by 5 bases, and 14 bases separated the two germline ends. In germline, CDR1 is SGDLS, CDR2 YYNGEE. The CDR3 protein is CASSVVADRGETQYF. In DNA form, the CDR3 reads TGTGCCAGCAGCGTAGTCGCGGACCGAGGGGAGACCCAGTACTTC.

The gene calls are TRBV7-9 and TRBJ1-1; 9 bases fit TRBD1. The J segment lost 5 bases and the V segment lost 5 bases, leaving 6 bases of the junction unmatched. The CDR3 length is 14 residues. CDR1 and CDR2 (germline): SEHNR, FQNEAQ (reference sequence). CDR3 nucleotides: TGTGCCAGCAGCCAACAGGGGGCGGGTACTGAAGCTTTCTTT. It encodes CASSQQGAGTEAFF.

The CDR3 sequence is CSAIAYGYTF. The CDR3 coding sequence is TGCAGTGCTATAGCCTATGGCTACACCTTC. V usage is TRBV20-1 and J usage is TRBJ1-2; D unresolved. CDR1 DFQATT and CDR2 SNEGSKA come from the germline V gene (reference sequence). This CDR3 is 10 amino acids long. V shed 4 bases and J shed 4 bases, with 4 bases lying between them.

This chain uses TRBV5-4 with TRBJ1-6; unclear D gene. This CDR3 has 14 residues. Trimming removed 1 base from V and 4 bases from J, with 6 bases in between. CDR1 and CDR2 from the germline V gene are SGHNT and YYREEE (reference sequence). DNA for the CDR3: TGTGCCAGCAGCTTGACCAGATATAATTCACCCCTCCACTTT. It encodes CASSLTRYNSPLHF.

This clone was seen a handful of times. The rearrangement links TRBV4-1 to TRBJ1-2; D call uncertain. CDR3 length: 15 residues. V was clipped by 3 bases and J by 4 bases, with 15 bases between them. CDR1 is MGHRA and CDR2 is YSYEKL in the germline V gene. The CDR3 nucleotides are TGCGCCAGCAGCCAGGACTGGGCACTCAGCTATGGCTACACCTTC. Translated, it gives CASSQDWALSYGYTF.

The rearrangement uses TRBV4-1 and TRBJ2-7; 8 bases are shared with TRBD1. The germline CDR1 and CDR2 sequences are MGHRA and YSYEKL. This CDR3 has 14 amino acids. V lost 4 bases and J lost 2; bases outside the gene matches: 4. In DNA form, the CDR3 reads TGCGCCAGCAGCCTAGACAGGGGCACCTACGAGCAGTACTTC. Protein: CASSLDRGTYEQYF.

V usage is TRBV3-1 (or the pseudogene TRBV3-2) and J usage is TRBJ1-2, with a possible D match to TRBD1 (6 bases). The CDR3 is 15 residues long. The germline gives CDR1 LGHDT, CDR2 YNNKEL (reference sequence). V lost 0 bases, J lost 5 bases, and 13 bases lay in between. The CDR3 is CASSQEWRRGYGYTF. CDR3 DNA sequence: TGTGCCAGCAGCCAAGAGTGGCGCAGGGGTTATGGCTACACCTTC.

The V call is TRBV11-2, the J call TRBJ2-5; 11 nucleotides agree with TRBD2. Losses at the gene ends were 2 bases for V and 2 bases for J; bases not matched to a gene: 1. Germline-derived CDR1 and CDR2 are SGHAT and FQNNGV. The CDR3 covers 15 residues. CDR3 DNA sequence: TGTGCCAGCAGCTTAACTAGCGGGGGACAAGAGACCCAGTACTTC. It encodes CASSLTSGGQETQYF.

The V call is TRBV19, the J call TRBJ2-3, with 8 positions matching TRBD1. Per the germline V gene, CDR1 is LNHDA and CDR2 is SQIVND (reference sequence). J gave up 4 bases and V 4 bases, and 7 bases lay outside the gene matches. CDR3 length equals 15 residues. DNA of the CDR3: TGTGCCAGTAGTACCCGGACAGGGTACTCAGATACGCAGTATTTT. Translating gives CASSTRTGYSDTQYF.